This T cell receptor (beta chain) was observed in a study of graft-versus-host responses after intestinal transplantation. Trimming removed 2 bases from V and 8 bases from J, with 7 bases in between. The length of the CDR3 is 12 residues. Germline CDR1 is SGHTA and CDR2 is FQGNSA. Generated by immunoSEQ multiplex PCR, the TCRdb table keeps only in-frame clones and is missing some. The sample has under 150,000 clones, over 85% seen once. In the case of this clone: What it binds is not known.

The source is a human donor who received an intestinal transplant. The chain carries TRBV7-2 and TRBJ2-1; D is uncertain. The sequenced sample was unstimulated CD4+ T cells sorted from spleen or lymph node cells, obtained before intestinal transplant. The DNA of the CDR3 is TGTGCCAGCAGCTTAACCACGCATGAGCAGTTCTTC. This translates into CASSLTTHEQFF.